One sample yielded the 30 T cell receptor beta chains listed below, sequenced in a study of shared clonotypes between healthy human individuals. Method: immunoSEQ multiplex PCR; TCRdb's copy keeps in-frame clones and lacks some. The sample shows around 750,000 clones, approximately 79% of them seen only once. Sequencing was performed on memory CD4+ T cells sorted from blood. Specified subset: CD45RA-negative fraction. These receptors all come from a young woman in good health.

This chain links TRBV28 with TRBJ1-5, with D possibly TRBD1 on 6 matching bases. Trimming cost V 6 bases and J 11 bases, with 29 bases left between them. This CDR3 comprises 17 residues. Germline CDR1 and CDR2: MDHEN and SYDVKM. CDR3 amino acids: CASSYITVGGPRSAQHF. CDR3 nucleotides: TGTGCCAGCAGCTACATCACTGTTGGGGGCCCCCGATCGGCCCAGCATTTT. The whole variable domain, remainder taken from reference TRBV28 and TRBJ1-5, is DVKVTQSSRYLVKRTGEKVFLECVQDMDHENMFWYRQDPGLGLRLIYFSYDVKMKEKGDIPEGYSVSREKKERFSLILESASTNQTSMYLCASSYITVGGPRSAQHFGDGTRLSIL.

The V gene is TRBV7-3, the J gene TRBJ2-3; D call uncertain. Deletions cut 2 bases from V and 6 bases from J, with 6 bases between. Germline V gene lookup returns CDR1 SGHTA and CDR2 FQGTGA. The CDR3 consists of 12 residues. This CDR3 reads CASSLAADTQYF. The CDR3, as DNA: TGTGCCAGCAGCTTAGCGGCGGATACGCAGTATTTT.

V and J are TRBV5-1 and TRBJ1-1; D gene unclear. This CDR3 contains 14 residues. The germline V gene has CDR1 SGHRS and CDR2 YFSETQ. V was shortened by 0 bases and J by 11 bases, with 17 bases between the two germline ends. This CDR3 reads CASSLGPTQDVAFF. The CDR3 DNA reads as TGCGCCAGCAGCTTGGGTCCCACCCAAGATGTGGCTTTCTTT.

This clone has just one count. V is TRBV6-5 and J is TRBJ2-2, with D unclear. The CDR3 is made up of 15 amino acids. V was clipped by 0 bases and J by 3 bases, with 8 bases between them. Germline CDR1 and CDR2: MNHEY and SVGAGI. The CDR3 region has the DNA TGTGCCAGCAGTTACTCTAGTGGCCACACCGGGGAGCTGTTTTTT. Its translation is CASSYSSGHTGELFF.

This clone was observed a few times. This chain connects TRBV5-1 to TRBJ2-7; 7 bases are shared with TRBD2. CDR3 length equals 15 residues. The V and J ends lost 2 bases and 6 bases, in that order; junction bases with no gene match: 11. Germline CDR1 and CDR2: SGHRS and YFSETQ. The CDR3 reads CASSFEAGSRIEQYF. CDR3 DNA sequence: TGCGCCAGCAGCTTTGAAGCGGGATCCAGGATCGAGCAGTACTTC.

This rearrangement joins TRBV5-4 to TRBJ2-3; the D gene could be TRBD1 or TRBD2 (6 bases each). The V end lost 1 base, the J end lost 6 bases, and 12 bases lay between the germline ends. This CDR3 is 14 amino acids long. Germline CDR1 and CDR2: SGHNT and YYREEE (reference sequence). Written as DNA, the CDR3 is TGTGCCAGCAGCTTGTTCCAGGGGAGGGATACGCAGTATTTT. It specifies CASSLFQGRDTQYF. Full variable domain (rest looked up from reference TRBV5-4 and TRBJ2-3): ETGVTQSPTHLIKTRGQQVTLRCSSQSGHNTVSWYQQALGQGPQFIFQYYREEENGRGNFPPRFSGLQFPNYSSELNVNALELDDSALYLCASSLFQGRDTQYFGPGTRLTVL.

This chain uses TRBV28 with TRBJ2-7; 9 bases are a match to TRBD1. The trim removed 9 bases at V and 5 bases at J, leaving 8 bases unmatched. The length of the CDR3 is 13 residues. Germline V gene sequence: CDR1 MDHEN, CDR2 SYDVKM. The CDR3 DNA follows: TGTGCCAGTTCCGGGACAGGGTACCACGAGCAGTACTTC. Its protein is CASSGTGYHEQYF.

To note about this clone: Other DNA variants within this sample encode the same CDR3. The chain recombines TRBV5-4 with TRBJ2-5, with a tentative D call TRBD1 (5 bases). The ends were cut back, 2 bases at V and 1 base at J, with 6 bases in the middle. CDR1 is SGHNT, CDR2 YYREEE, per germline (reference sequence). This CDR3 region has 13 residues. The CDR3 DNA follows: TGTGCCAGCAGCTTAGACAGCCAAGAGACCCAGTACTTC. It yields the protein CASSLDSQETQYF. Full variable domain (remainder filled in from reference TRBV5-4 and TRBJ2-5): ETGVTQSPTHLIKTRGQQVTLRCSSQSGHNTVSWYQQALGQGPQFIFQYYREEENGRGNFPPRFSGLQFPNYSSELNVNALELDDSALYLCASSLDSQETQYFGPGTRLLVL.

This clone was counted once. V and J are TRBV7-6 and TRBJ2-7; either TRBD1 or TRBD2 may fit D (6 bases each). Germline V gene sequence: CDR1 SGHVS, CDR2 FNYEAQ. The CDR3 covers 15 residues. The V gene lost 5 bases and the J gene lost 2 bases, with 16 bases spanning the gap. CDR3 sequence reads: CASSINTGRTYEQYF. CDR3 coding DNA: TGTGCCAGCAGCATTAACACAGGGAGGACCTACGAGCAGTACTTC.

This clone occurred once. The genes are TRBV5-8 and TRBJ2-7, with D maybe TRBD2 (6 bases). Trimming cost V 1 base and J 3 bases, with 20 bases left between them. Per germline, CDR1 SGHTS and CDR2 YDEGEE. This CDR3 region has 17 residues. CDR3 residues: CASSLPRGYSGNYEQYF. The DNA of the CDR3 is TGTGCCAGCAGCTTGCCCCGGGGATATAGCGGAAACTACGAGCAGTACTTC.

This clone was seen more than once but under ten times. This chain joins TRBV28 and TRBJ2-7; TRBD2 agrees at 10 bases. The CDR3 spans 15 residues. J gave up 0 bases and V 6 bases, and 5 bases lay outside the gene matches. Germline loops: CDR1 MDHEN, CDR2 SYDVKM. The chain's CDR3 is CASRQREGFSYEQYF. For the CDR3, the DNA is TGTGCCAGCAGGCAGCGGGAGGGATTCTCCTACGAGCAGTACTTC.

V is TRBV9 and J is TRBJ1-1; D gene uncertain. Per germline, CDR1 SGDLS and CDR2 YYNGEE. V lost 0 bases, J lost 0 bases, and 9 bases lay in between. This CDR3 contains 15 residues. The CDR3 nucleotides are TGTGCCAGCAGCGTAGCTGTGACTATGAACACTGAAGCTTTCTTT. The encoded protein is CASSVAVTMNTEAFF.

This clone appeared a single time. The genes are TRBV28 and TRBJ2-3, with 8 bases matching TRBD2. Germline CDR1 and CDR2: MDHEN and SYDVKM. CDR3 length equals 15 residues. V lost 6 bases to trimming and J lost 0 bases; unmatched junction nucleotides: 5. The CDR3, as DNA: TGTGCCAGCAGCCTCAGACTAGCGAGCACAGATACGCAGTATTTT. Protein: CASSLRLASTDTQYF. Variable domain in full (rest from reference TRBV28 and TRBJ2-3): DVKVTQSSRYLVKRTGEKVFLECVQDMDHENMFWYRQDPGLGLRLIYFSYDVKMKEKGDIPEGYSVSREKKERFSLILESASTNQTSMYLCASSLRLASTDTQYFGPGTRLTVL.

The chain links TRBV19 to TRBJ1-3; 7 bases map to TRBD1. V lost 5 bases and J lost 2; bases outside the gene matches: 6. This CDR3 has 15 amino acids. Germline V lookup: CDR1 LNHDA, CDR2 SQIVND (reference sequence). Here the CDR3 DNA reads TGTGCCAGTAGTCACCCCACAGGGGCTGGAAACACCATATATTTT. It encodes CASSHPTGAGNTIYF.

As for this clone: This sample includes further DNA sequences coding for the same CDR3. The gene calls are TRBV28 and TRBJ2-1, with 12 bases matching TRBD2. The CDR3 consists of 15 residues. The germline gives CDR1 MDHEN, CDR2 SYDVKM. V trimming: 5 bases; J trimming: 3 bases; junction bases outside the gene matches: 2. CDR3: CASSLAGGRYNEQFF. In nucleotides, the CDR3 is TGTGCCAGCAGTCTAGCGGGAGGGCGCTACAATGAGCAGTTCTTC. Filled out from reference TRBV28 and TRBJ2-1, the complete variable domain reads DVKVTQSSRYLVKRTGEKVFLECVQDMDHENMFWYRQDPGLGLRLIYFSYDVKMKEKGDIPEGYSVSREKKERFSLILESASTNQTSMYLCASSLAGGRYNEQFFGPGTRLTVL.

This clone was recorded once. The gene calls are TRBV19 and TRBJ2-3; D is undetermined. Trimming pared 1 base from V and 4 bases from J, leaving 6 bases between. Per the germline V gene, CDR1 is LNHDA and CDR2 is SQIVND (reference sequence). The CDR3 is 13 amino acids. The DNA of the CDR3 is TGTGCCAGTAGTATAGGTTTCGCAGATACGCAGTATTTT. Protein: CASSIGFADTQYF. The variable domain in full, completed from reference TRBV19 and TRBJ2-3, reads DGGITQSPKYLFRKEGQNVTLSCEQNLNHDAMYWYRQDPGQGLRLIYYSQIVNDFQKGDIAEGYSVSREKKESFPLTVTSAQKNPTAFYLCASSIGFADTQYFGPGTRLTVL.

The chain uses TRBV7-8 and TRBJ2-5; D gene uncertain. The better agreement between TRBJ2-7 and the DNA end casts doubt on the J call. In germline, CDR1 is SGHVS, CDR2 FQNEAQ. The CDR3 consists of 13 residues. The CDR3 DNA reads TGTGCCAGCAGCGACCGATTCAGCTACGAGCAGTACTTC. Amino acid sequence: CASSDRFSYEQYF.

This clone appeared a single time. The J gene is TRBJ2-5, the V gene TRBV5-1, with D possibly being TRBD1 (6 bases). Germline V gene data show CDR1 as SGHRS and CDR2 as YFSETQ. The CDR3 spans 15 residues. V lost 2 bases and J 2 bases, leaving 13 bases between the germline ends. The CDR3 DNA reads as TGCGCCAGCAGCTTCCAGGGGTTGGGGCAAGAGACCCAGTACTTC. Translation: CASSFQGLGQETQYF.

The J gene is TRBJ1-3, the V gene TRBV9; D is unclear. Trimming took off 0 bases at V and 5 bases at J, with 18 bases between the two ends. Germline assignment: CDR1 SGDLS and CDR2 YYNGEE. The CDR3 length is 17 residues. The CDR3, as DNA: TGTGCCAGCAGCGTAGAATTTGGGCAGAATTATAGAAACACCATATATTTT. It is translated as CASSVEFGQNYRNTIYF.

The chain combines TRBV28 with TRBJ2-1; 13 bases agree with TRBD2. Germline V lookup: CDR1 MDHEN, CDR2 SYDVKM. CDR3 length: 15 residues. V was clipped by 6 bases and J by 6 bases; unmatched bases: 5. The CDR3 spells CASSLGLAGLNEQFF. DNA for the CDR3: TGTGCCAGCAGCTTGGGACTAGCGGGACTCAATGAGCAGTTCTTC.

The table lists this clone with a few counts. The chain joins TRBV18 to TRBJ2-5; D may be TRBD1 or TRBD2 (5 bases each). CDR1 KGHSH and CDR2 LQKENI come from the germline V gene. V was trimmed by 6 bases and J by 5 bases, leaving 19 bases between them. CDR3 length: 15 residues. CDR3 loop: CASSNPTVTGETQYF. The CDR3 DNA reads as TGTGCCAGCTCGAATCCGACAGTTACGGGGGAGACCCAGTACTTC.

The chain is built from TRBV11-2 and TRBJ1-5; tentatively, D is TRBD1 (6 bases). This CDR3 comprises 16 residues. V was shortened by 5 bases and J by 3 bases, with 17 bases between the two germline ends. CDR1 is SGHAT and CDR2 is FQNNGV in the germline V gene. The CDR3 DNA reads as TGTGCCAGCAGCCTAAGAGGGGGAACAATCAATCAGCCCCAGCATTTT. It codes for CASSLRGGTINQPQHF. The complete variable domain, with remaining parts taken from reference TRBV11-2 and TRBJ1-5, reads EAGVAQSPRYKIIEKRQSVAFWCNPISGHATLYWYQQILGQGPKLLIQFQNNGVVDDSQLPKDRFSAERLKGVDSTLKIQPAKLEDSAVYLCASSLRGGTINQPQHFGDGTRLSIL.

This sequence joins TRBV5-1 and TRBJ1-2; 9 bases agree with TRBD1. The V gene's germline CDR1 is SGHRS and CDR2 YFSETQ. CDR3 size: 14 residues. V trimming: 1 base; J trimming: 6 bases; junction bases outside the gene matches: 4. CDR3 DNA sequence: TGCGCCAGCAGCTTGAACAGGGGGCTCCATGGCTACACCTTC. Its protein product is CASSLNRGLHGYTF.

The genes are TRBV4-1 and TRBJ2-7, with 8 bases fitting TRBD2. The CDR3 consists of 13 residues. With V trimmed by 8 bases and J by 5 bases, 8 bases remained unmatched. The V gene's germline CDR1 is MGHRA and CDR2 YSYEKL. CDR3 in amino acids: CASARVAGNEQYF. DNA for the CDR3: TGCGCCAGCGCCAGGGTAGCGGGAAACGAGCAGTACTTC.

This chain links TRBV6-5 with TRBJ2-7, with TRBD2 as a possible D gene (7 bases). This CDR3 spans 16 amino acids. V was clipped by 0 bases and J by 2 bases, with 14 bases between them. Germline CDR1 and CDR2: MNHEY and SVGAGI. CDR3: CASSYSGRGATYEQYF. In DNA, the CDR3 is TGTGCCAGCAGTTACTCGGGCCGGGGGGCCACCTACGAGCAGTACTTC.

The chain uses TRBV4-1 and TRBJ1-5; no firm D call. The CDR3 has 17 amino acids. V lost 0 bases, J lost 0 bases, and 12 bases lay in between. Germline values: CDR1 MGHRA, CDR2 YSYEKL. Written as DNA, the CDR3 is TGCGCCAGCAGCCAAGAAACAGACTCCTATAGCAATCAGCCCCAGCATTTT. Its protein product is CASSQETDSYSNQPQHF.

This chain connects TRBV2 to TRBJ1-2; a weak D match, TRBD1 (6 bases). CDR1 and CDR2 from the germline V gene are SNHLY and FYNNEI. The CDR3 covers 15 residues. Trimming removed 2 bases from V and 8 bases from J, with 18 bases in between. The CDR3 DNA follows: TGTGCCAGCAGTGAATTGGGGGGCCCCCCTGGGGGCTACACCTTC. Its translation: CASSELGGPPGGYTF. Full variable domain (rest looked up from reference TRBV2 and TRBJ1-2): EPEVTQTPSHQVTQMGQEVILRCVPISNHLYFYWYRQILGQKVEFLVSFYNNEISEKSEIFDDQFSVERPDGSNFTLKIRSTKLEDSAMYFCASSELGGPPGGYTFGSGTRLTVV.

The CDR3 region is CSVEDRRGDNEQFF. The CDR3, as DNA: TGCAGCGTTGAAGATAGACGGGGGGACAATGAGCAGTTCTTC. The rearrangement links TRBV29-1 to TRBJ2-1; TRBD2 matches 7 bases. The V gene's germline CDR1 is SQVTM and CDR2 ANQGSEA. V lost 0 bases and J lost 5; bases outside the gene matches: 4. There are 14 residues in the CDR3.

This clone occurred a few times. This chain joins TRBV18 and TRBJ1-2; D is undetermined. V was clipped by 0 bases and J by 4 bases, with 9 bases between them. This CDR3 spans 14 amino acids. The germline CDR1 and CDR2 sequences are KGHSH and LQKENI. The CDR3 bases are TGTGCCAGCTCACCACCTCAGCAGGTCTATGGCTACACCTTC. Amino acid sequence: CASSPPQQVYGYTF.

The rearrangement uses TRBV7-7 and TRBJ2-2, with D perhaps TRBD2 (7 bases). Germline V lookup: CDR1 SSHAT, CDR2 FNYEAQ (reference sequence). V lost 5 bases to trimming and J lost 7 bases, with 17 bases between them. This CDR3 has 15 amino acids. The CDR3 DNA is TGTGCCAGCAGCCCTCAGGGGAGGGGGATCGGGGAGCTGTTTTTT. This sequence encodes CASSPQGRGIGELFF. Using reference TRBV7-7 and TRBJ2-2 for the parts outside the CDR3, the full variable domain is GAGVSQSPRYKVTKRGQDVTLRCDPISSHATLYWYQQALGQGPEFLTYFNYEAQPDKSGLPSDRFSAERPEGSISTLTIQRTEQRDSAMYRCASSPQGRGIGELFFGEGSRLTVL.